The 29 T cell receptor beta chains given below trace back to one sample, sequenced in a study of metastatic and nonmetastatic thyroid tumors. TCRdb reprocessed the PCR reads using MiXCR. The table lists about 11,000 clones, around two fifths of them singletons, with 15% to 20% in the top ten. Thyroid surgery took place with no prior treatment in any patient. Sequencing was performed on tumor tissue. These receptors all stem from a female donor with papillary thyroid cancer or a benign thyroid nodule (not recorded which). Some clones in this sample may be carry-over from other donors' samples.

The table lists this clone with a few counts. The rearrangement uses TRBV6-1 and TRBJ1-6; 9 bases are a match to TRBD1. J gave up 10 bases and V 4 bases, and 5 bases lay outside the gene matches. The CDR3 has 14 amino acids. The germline V gene encodes CDR1 MNHNS and CDR2 SASEGT. DNA of the CDR3: TGTGCCAGCAGTGGGGACAGGGTAGGCTCACCCCTCCACTTT. Translation gives CASSGDRVGSPLHF.

This clone was counted a single time. J is TRBJ2-3 and V is TRBV28; perhaps TRBD2 as D (6 bases). Trimming left V 7 bases short and J 1 base short, with 24 bases between. Germline-derived CDR1 and CDR2 are MDHEN and SYDVKM. CDR3 length: 18 amino acids. CDR3 sequence: CASTHGGIPGQGTDTQYF. In DNA, the CDR3 is TGTGCCAGCACCCACGGCGGGATTCCAGGTCAGGGCACAGATACGCAGTATTTT.

This clone was recorded once. The J gene is TRBJ2-7, the V gene TRBV20-1; D gene uncertain. The V gene lost 0 bases and the J gene lost 3 bases, with 6 bases spanning the gap. Per the germline V gene, CDR1 is DFQATT and CDR2 is SNEGSKA (reference sequence). CDR3 length: 12 residues. The CDR3 DNA reads TGCAGTGCTAGAGATCGTGGCTACGAGCAGTACTTC. Encoded protein: CSARDRGYEQYF.

The chain has TRBV6-2 or TRBV6-3 and TRBJ1-2; D not resolved. Germline CDR1 MNHEY, CDR2 SVGEGT. V was clipped by 3 bases and J by 2 bases, with 10 bases between them. This CDR3 spans 14 amino acids. The CDR3 nucleotides read TGTGCCAGCAGTTATCAGCGCGCAAACTATGGCTACACCTTC. Translated, it gives CASSYQRANYGYTF.

V is TRBV6-1 and J is TRBJ2-3, with 11 nucleotides matching TRBD2. The CDR3 is 16 residues long. Germline values: CDR1 MNHNS, CDR2 SASEGT. V was pared by 7 bases and J by 7 bases, with 13 bases of the junction left unmatched. This CDR3 reads CASISIAGGNRNTQYF. The DNA of the CDR3 is TGTGCCAGCATCTCAATAGCGGGGGGGAATAGGAATACGCAGTATTTT.

This clone was recorded a few times. CDR3 nucleotides: TGTGCCAGCAGTGGGTCATGGACGCCTAGTTATGGCTACACCTTC. This gives the protein CASSGSWTPSYGYTF. This chain links TRBV6-1 with TRBJ1-2, with D uncertain. In germline, CDR1 is MNHNS, CDR2 SASEGT. The V end was cut by 4 bases, the J end by 5 bases, with 17 bases between. The CDR3 is 15 amino acids.

This clone is labeled as medium-sized. Given a much more abundant clone one base away, this may be a read error. This rearrangement joins TRBV6-1 to TRBJ1-2, with D tentatively TRBD1 (5 bases). Germline V gives CDR1 MNHNS, CDR2 SASEGT. The CDR3 consists of 13 residues. The DNA of the CDR3 is TGTGCCAGCAGTTCCCCGACAGCCTATGGCTGCACCTTC. The encoded protein is CASSSPTAYGCTF.

This clone was detected only a few times. The chain links TRBV6-4 to TRBJ2-2; D uncertain. From germline, CDR1 is MRHNA and CDR2 SNTAGT. The CDR3 runs 14 residues. Trimming stripped 4 bases from V and 4 bases from J, with 10 bases between. This CDR3 reads CASSANPGTGELFF. The CDR3 nucleotides are TGTGCCAGCAGTGCCAACCCGGGCACCGGGGAGCTGTTTTTT.

This clone has more than one count but fewer than ten. The J gene is TRBJ2-7, the V gene TRBV27; D may be TRBD1 or TRBD2 (5 bases each). CDR3 length: 16 amino acids. Trimming removed 2 bases at V and 4 bases at J, with 18 bases between. Germline V gives CDR1 MNHEY, CDR2 SMNVEV (reference sequence). For the CDR3, the DNA is TGTGCCAGCAGTTTACTAGGGGTATTCGGGGAGTACGAGCAGTACTTC. Amino acids: CASSLLGVFGEYEQYF.

The J gene is TRBJ2-1, the V gene TRBV7-9, with D possibly matching TRBD1 (5 bases). The CDR3 length is 12 residues. Trimming took 5 bases from V and 4 from J, leaving 6 bases between them. From germline, CDR1 is SEHNR and CDR2 FQNEAQ (reference sequence). The CDR3, as DNA: TGTGCCAGCAGCGACAGATACAATGAGCAGTTCTTC. It yields the protein CASSDRYNEQFF. Full variable domain (missing parts from reference TRBV7-9 and TRBJ2-1): DTGVSQNPRHKITKRGQNVTFRCDPISEHNRLYWYRQTLGQGPEFLTYFQNEAQLEKSRLLSDRFSAERPKGSFSTLEIQRTEQGDSAMYLCASSDRYNEQFFGPGTRLTVL.

The table lists this clone with a few counts. CDR3: CASSRHPAGMNEQFF. The CDR3 DNA is TGTGCCAGCAGTAGACACCCAGCGGGAATGAATGAGCAGTTCTTC. This chain joins TRBV12-3 or TRBV12-4 and TRBJ2-1; 7 bases agree with TRBD2. V was clipped by 5 bases and J by 7 bases; unmatched bases: 11. CDR3 length: 15 amino acids.

This clone has only a few counts. This rearrangement joins TRBV24-1 to TRBJ1-6; D ambiguous. CDR1 is KGHDR, CDR2 SFDVKD, per germline. Trimming cost V 3 bases and J 4 bases, with 6 bases left between them. This CDR3 comprises 14 residues. The CDR3 coding sequence is TGTGCCACCAGTGATAATCTATATAATTCACCCCTCCACTTT. This sequence encodes CATSDNLYNSPLHF.

The chain combines TRBV11-3 with TRBJ2-7, with 9 positions matching TRBD1. Losses at the gene ends were 5 bases for V and 3 bases for J; bases not matched to a gene: 2. CDR1 SGHNT and CDR2 YENEEA come from the germline V gene. The CDR3 spans 13 residues. CDR3 protein: CASSPTGGYEQYF. As DNA, the CDR3 is TGTGCCAGCAGCCCGACAGGGGGCTACGAGCAGTACTTC.

The chain is built from TRBV20-1 and TRBJ1-2; D possibly corresponds to TRBD1 (6 bases). The CDR3 consists of 14 residues. The germline V gene has CDR1 DFQATT and CDR2 SNEGSKA (reference sequence). Trimming shortened V by 0 bases and J by 2 bases, and 10 bases separated the two germline ends. CDR3 in DNA: TGCAGTGCTAGAGACAGGGGCCCGAACTATGGCTACACCTTC. This codes for CSARDRGPNYGYTF.

This clone was seen more than once but under ten times. The gene calls are TRBV11-3 and TRBJ2-2; 8 bases are a match to TRBD1. The CDR3 loop spans 14 amino acids. Germline V CDR1 and CDR2: SGHNT, YENEEA. V shed 5 bases, J shed 4 bases, and the junction held 3 bases outside the gene matches. The chain's CDR3 is CASSRDRGTGELFF. The CDR3 DNA sequence: TGTGCCAGCAGCCGAGACAGGGGCACCGGGGAGCTGTTTTTT.

The chain combines TRBV7-3 with TRBJ2-3; D is undetermined. In germline, CDR1 is SGHTA, CDR2 FQGTGA. The CDR3 consists of 13 residues. The ends were cut back, 2 bases at V and 0 bases at J, with 3 bases in the middle. The CDR3 DNA reads as TGTGCCAGCAGCTTAGACAGCACAGATACGCAGTATTTT. This sequence encodes CASSLDSTDTQYF.

The chain couples TRBV30 to TRBJ1-2; no reliable D call. In germline, CDR1 is GTSNPN, CDR2 SVGIG (reference sequence). The CDR3 has 14 amino acids. With 3 bases removed from V and 3 bases from J, the gap between germline ends came to 14 bases. CDR3 DNA: TGTGCCTGGAGCCGACTTGATTCCGACTATGGCTACACCTTC. It codes for CAWSRLDSDYGYTF.

The chain joins TRBV19 to TRBJ1-2, with TRBD1 identical over 7 bases. The V gene end was trimmed by 5 bases and the J gene end by 4 bases; junction bases not matched to a gene: 10. CDR3 length: 15 amino acids. Looked up from germline, CDR1 is LNHDA and CDR2 is SQIVND (reference sequence). The CDR3 reads CASSFPTGQFYGYTF. The CDR3 nucleotides read TGTGCCAGTAGTTTCCCGACAGGGCAATTCTATGGCTACACCTTC.

The sample holds a few counts of this clone. The CDR3 DNA sequence: TGTGCCAGTAGTAGCACCAGACGTGGCTACACCTTC. It codes for CASSSTRRGYTF. This sequence joins TRBV19 and TRBJ1-2; no reliable D call. CDR1 and CDR2 (germline): LNHDA, SQIVND (reference sequence). Trimming cost V 4 bases and J 7 bases, with 10 bases left between them. The CDR3 is made up of 12 amino acids.

This clone is a singleton in its sample. The chain links TRBV6-4 to TRBJ1-1; TRBD1 is a possible D gene (6 bases). V lost 0 bases to trimming and J lost 1 base, with 12 bases between them. CDR1 is MRHNA, CDR2 SNTAGT, per germline. The CDR3 is 16 amino acids. In nucleotides, the CDR3 is TGTGCCAGCAGTGACTCCGGGGGGCTGGAGAACACTGAAGCTTTCTTT. It translates to CASSDSGGLENTEAFF.

The rearrangement uses TRBV6-4 and TRBJ2-1, with 10 nucleotides matching TRBD2. Germline V gives CDR1 MRHNA, CDR2 SNTAGT. Germline trimming cut 3 bases from V and 8 bases from J; bases unmatched to any gene: 7. The CDR3 is made up of 15 amino acids. The DNA for the CDR3 is TGTGCCAGCAGTGAGGGAGCGGGAGGGGTGGATGAGCAGTTCTTC. It is translated as CASSEGAGGVDEQFF.

The gene calls are TRBV5-1 and TRBJ2-7, with 11 bases matching TRBD1. The CDR3 is 15 residues long. Germline trimming cut 0 bases from V and 4 bases from J; bases unmatched to any gene: 3. Germline V gene data show CDR1 as SGHRS and CDR2 as YFSETQ. The CDR3 nucleotides read TGCGCCAGCAGCTTGGTGGACAGGGGGCTGTACGAGCAGTACTTC. Amino acids: CASSLVDRGLYEQYF. Filled out from reference TRBV5-1 and TRBJ2-7, the complete variable domain reads KAGVTQTPRYLIKTRGQQVTLSCSPISGHRSVSWYQQTPGQGLQFLFEYFSETQRNKGNFPGRFSGRQFSNSRSEMNVSTLELGDSALYLCASSLVDRGLYEQYFGPGTRLTVT.

V and J are TRBV30 and TRBJ2-2; 9 positions match TRBD1. Trimming removed 2 bases from V and 5 bases from J; junction bases left unmatched: 6. The length of the CDR3 is 15 residues. Germline CDR1 GTSNPN, CDR2 SVGIG (reference sequence). CDR3 region: CAWSTTGGGTGELFF. DNA for the CDR3: TGTGCCTGGAGTACCACAGGGGGCGGGACCGGGGAGCTGTTTTTT.

The J gene is TRBJ1-5, the V gene TRBV30, with TRBD1 matching 8 bases. The length of the CDR3 is 15 residues. V trimming: 1 base; J trimming: 4 bases; junction bases outside the gene matches: 6. The germline gives CDR1 GTSNPN, CDR2 SVGIG (reference sequence). The CDR3 DNA follows: TGTGCCTGGAGTGGCAGGGGGCTCGAGAATCAGCCCCAGCATTTT. Amino acid sequence: CAWSGRGLENQPQHF.

This clone came up a few times. The rearrangement links TRBV12-3 or TRBV12-4 to TRBJ1-3; TRBD1 might be the D (6 bases). The length of the CDR3 is 16 residues. The V end was cut by 7 bases, the J end by 0 bases, with 16 bases between. The CDR3 here is CASNRGPTYSGNTIYF. CDR3 in DNA: TGTGCCAGCAATCGGGGGCCTACGTACTCTGGAAACACCATATATTTT.

The rearrangement links TRBV6-1 to TRBJ2-3; a weak D match, TRBD1 (6 bases). The ends were cut back, 6 bases at V and 6 bases at J, with 19 bases in the middle. The V gene's germline CDR1 is MNHNS and CDR2 SASEGT. The CDR3 is 15 residues long. The CDR3 loop reads CASRFRAGVSDTQYF. The CDR3 nucleotides read TGTGCCAGCAGGTTTCGGGCAGGGGTTTCCGATACGCAGTATTTT.

This clone came up a few times. The sample has other DNA sequences that encode this CDR3 too. V gene TRBV5-1 combines with J gene TRBJ1-1; D unclear. CDR1 and CDR2 from the germline V gene are SGHRS and YFSETQ. The CDR3 has 13 residues. The V and J ends lost 4 bases and 4 bases respectively, with 11 bases between them. The CDR3 loop is CASSISYGTEAFF. CDR3 DNA: TGCGCCAGCAGCATTTCGTATGGCACTGAAGCTTTCTTT. The variable domain in full, completed from reference TRBV5-1 and TRBJ1-1, reads KAGVTQTPRYLIKTRGQQVTLSCSPISGHRSVSWYQQTPGQGLQFLFEYFSETQRNKGNFPGRFSGRQFSNSRSEMNVSTLELGDSALYLCASSISYGTEAFFGQGTRLTVV.

The J gene is TRBJ1-1, the V gene TRBV13; tentatively, D is TRBD1 (6 bases). V was trimmed by 5 bases and J by 4 bases, leaving 11 bases between them. Germline lookup yields CDR1 PRHDT and CDR2 FYEKMQ (reference sequence). The CDR3 is 13 residues long. The CDR3 loop reads CASSPGTTTEAFF. CDR3 sequence (DNA): TGTGCCAGCAGCCCGGGGACAACCACTGAAGCTTTCTTT.

A note on this clone: The germline gene is not matched at one end of the junction; a read error may be the cause. The chain couples TRBV7-3 to TRBJ2-7, with 12 nucleotides matching TRBD2. Germline values: CDR1 SGHTA, CDR2 FQGTGA. This CDR3 has 14 residues. The CDR3 DNA reads TGTGCCAGCAGCTTGACTAGCGGGAGTTTGGAGCAGCACTTC. Its translation: CASSLTSGSLEQHF. Using reference TRBV7-3 and TRBJ2-7 for the parts outside the CDR3, the full variable domain is GAGVSQTPSNKVTEKGKYVELRCDPISGHTALYWYRQSLGQGPEFLIYFQGTGAADDSGLPNDRFFAVRPEGSVSTLKIQRTERGDSAVYLCASSLTSGSLEQHFGPGTRLTVT.